The clone carrying this TCR beta chain was found many times. Antigen specificity is unknown. CDR3 size: 15 residues. V was cut by 1 base and J by 1 base, with 10 bases left in between. The germline gives CDR1 PRHDT, CDR2 FYEKMQ (reference sequence). The source of the sample is a study of T cells in Graves' hyperthyroidism and ophthalmopathy. What was amplified from RNA transcripts were TCR beta CDR3 regions. The HTBI set primed first-round TCR CDR3 RT-PCR. TCRdb re-called the multiplex PCR reads through MiXCR, storing one row per CDR3 protein. The sample has a few hundred thousand distinct CDR3 sequences, around 16% seen once. Whole-study findings and limits: Most thyroid-expanded clonotypes above 0.001 were also found in blood.

The sample taken for sequencing was blood. The sequence came from a woman between 50 and 59 years old with Graves' hyperthyroidism. The V and J genes are TRBV13 and TRBJ1-1; no clear D gene. CDR3 protein: CASSLVRDSNTEAFF. DNA for the CDR3: TGTGCCAGCAGCTTAGTACGGGATTCGAACACTGAAGCTTTCTTT. The entire variable domain, with the rest obtained from reference TRBV13 and TRBJ1-1, is as follows: AAGVIQSPRHLIKEKRETATLKCYPIPRHDTVYWYQQGPGQDPQFLISFYEKMQSDKGSIPDRFSAQQFSDYHSELNMSSLELGDSALYFCASSLVRDSNTEAFFGQGTRLTVV.